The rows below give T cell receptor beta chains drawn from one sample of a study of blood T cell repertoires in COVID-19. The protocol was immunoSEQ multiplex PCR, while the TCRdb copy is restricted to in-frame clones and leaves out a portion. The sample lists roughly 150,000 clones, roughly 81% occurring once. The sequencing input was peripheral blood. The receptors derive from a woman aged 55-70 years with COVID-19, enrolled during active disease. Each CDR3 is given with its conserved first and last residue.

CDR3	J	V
CASSWAGTSDNEQFF	TRBJ2-1	TRBV7-2
CASSEGTGGRSFDEKLFF	TRBJ1-4	TRBV19
CATSSLLGANVLTF	TRBJ2-6	TRBV15
CATNGQRFPYEQYF	TRBJ2-7	TRBV19
CASSEGGVGMNTEAFF	TRBJ1-1	TRBV6-4
CASIRDRKQETQYF	TRBJ2-5	TRBV6-5
CASRLPGQGSDEQFF	TRBJ2-1	TRBV19
CASSGSRQGGGYTF	TRBJ1-2	TRBV19
CASSPTTQDTIYF	TRBJ1-3	TRBV18
CASSIGDISGANVLTF	TRBJ2-6	TRBV19
CASTTVPFSNQPQHF	TRBJ1-5	TRBV19
CASSVGAAQETQYF	TRBJ2-5	TRBV9
CASIRTGRNYGYTF	TRBJ1-2	TRBV13
CASSLRHIRVSGNTIYF	TRBJ1-3	TRBV7-2
CASINLRGGGFF	TRBJ1-1	TRBV12-3/TRBV12-4
CASRDSGGNEQFF	TRBJ2-1	TRBV6-5
CASSLATGYGYTF	TRBJ1-2	TRBV12-3/TRBV12-4
CASSLGSGRGDTQYF	TRBJ2-3	TRBV13
CASSLGQGYGYTF	TRBJ1-2	TRBV3-1/TRBV3-2
CATSEGAHPDTQYF	TRBJ2-3	TRBV24-1
CASSLFLSAAIF	TRBJ1-1	TRBV7-9
CASSLDGIGGYTF	TRBJ1-2	TRBV5-1
CASSPGQWGTEAFF	TRBJ1-1	TRBV27